The T cell receptor (beta chain) under discussion was sequenced for a study of PD-1 blockade in classical Hodgkin lymphoma. General study findings and limits: Repertoire differences have undefined causes, possibly disease activity or prior therapy. A reduction in baseline TCR diversity was reportedly seen in newly diagnosed patients relative to healthy donors.

The method was immunoSEQ multiplex PCR; TCRdb's version includes in-frame clones alone and lacks a portion of them. The sample yields about 7,100 clones, over 70% seen once. This clone has more than one count but fewer than ten. Its antigen is not identified. Time point reported: newly diagnosed, previously untreated cHL patient sample. Germline trimming cut 4 bases from V and 2 bases from J; bases unmatched to any gene: 8. The CDR3 sequence is 16 residues long. CDR1 is LNHNV, CDR2 YYDKDF, per germline (reference sequence). The rearrangement joins TRBV15 to TRBJ2-5; 9 nucleotides align to TRBD2. Specimen: peripheral blood mononuclear cells (PBMCs). The TCR sequence derives from a human donor with classical Hodgkin lymphoma. This CDR3 is CATSTGWTSEQETQYF. The CDR3 bases are TGTGCCACCAGCACTGGTTGGACTAGCGAGCAAGAGACCCAGTACTTC.